A single sample gave rise to the 17 T cell receptor beta chains below, sequenced in a study of a mutant IDH1 vaccine in newly diagnosed glioma. The protocol was immunoSEQ multiplex PCR, while the TCRdb copy is restricted to in-frame clones and leaves out a portion. The sample consists of 35,000 to 40,000 clones, 80% to 95% of them appearing once. Time point in this sample: baseline, week 1 (first vaccination visit). Treatment here: pre-vaccination baseline after standard-of-care therapy. Here the sequenced sample was PBMCs, taken from a glioma patient treated with radiotherapy, temozolomide or both. The receptors derive from a man between 18 and 29 years old with glioma.

V gene TRBV6-6 combines with J gene TRBJ1-4, with a weak D call TRBD1 (5 bases). With 0 bases removed from V and 4 bases from J, the gap between germline ends came to 9 bases. Germline V lookup: CDR1 MNHNY, CDR2 SVGAGI (reference sequence). This CDR3 comprises 15 residues. CDR3 DNA sequence: TGTGCCAGCAGTTACTCGGCAGGGAATAATGAAAAACTGTTTTTT. The encoded protein is CASSYSAGNNEKLFF.

The chain uses TRBV5-6 and TRBJ1-1; D remains unclear. The germline V gene has CDR1 SGHDT and CDR2 YYEEEE. Trimming stripped 3 bases from V and 3 bases from J, with 12 bases between. The CDR3 sequence is 14 residues long. The chain's CDR3 is CASSWRTDYTEAFF. CDR3 DNA sequence: TGTGCCAGCAGCTGGAGGACCGACTACACTGAAGCTTTCTTT.

In its sample, this clone was seen a few times. V gene TRBV27 combines with J gene TRBJ1-2; TRBD1 matches at 10 bases. There are 16 residues in the CDR3. The V segment lost 6 bases and the J segment 1 base; nucleotides outside the gene matches: 8. Germline assignment: CDR1 MNHEY and CDR2 SMNVEV (reference sequence). The chain's CDR3 is CASRELGTGVNYGYTF. In DNA, the CDR3 is TGTGCCAGCAGAGAGCTTGGGACAGGGGTTAACTATGGCTACACCTTC.

J is TRBJ2-1 and V is TRBV30; D ambiguous. V was shortened by 0 bases and J by 14 bases, with 11 bases between the two germline ends. CDR1 and CDR2 (germline): GTSNPN, SVGIG (reference sequence). The CDR3 runs 11 residues. The CDR3 loop reads CAWSVRGPKFF. The CDR3 nucleotides read TGTGCCTGGAGTGTCCGAGGACCCAAGTTCTTC.

The chain is built from TRBV4-3 and TRBJ2-4; 7 nucleotides agree with TRBD1. Trimming removed 0 bases from V and 8 bases from J; junction bases left unmatched: 7. From germline, CDR1 is LGHNA and CDR2 YSLEER. The CDR3 runs to 15 residues. The CDR3 region is CASSQDDRAGDIQYF. The DNA of the CDR3 is TGCGCCAGCAGCCAAGATGACAGGGCTGGGGACATTCAGTACTTC.

The V gene is TRBV15, the J gene TRBJ1-2, with TRBD1 matching 8 bases. From germline, CDR1 is LNHNV and CDR2 YYDKDF (reference sequence). The V and J ends lost 5 bases and 8 bases, in that order; junction bases with no gene match: 10. This CDR3 spans 14 amino acids. The CDR3 sequence: CATSGGGDRGGYTF. CDR3 coding DNA: TGTGCCACCAGCGGGGGGGGTGACAGGGGAGGCTACACCTTC.

The chain employs TRBV7-9 and TRBJ2-3, with D unresolved. Trimming removed 5 bases from V and 1 base from J, with 13 bases in between. CDR1 and CDR2 (germline): SEHNR, FQNEAQ (reference sequence). The CDR3 consists of 15 residues. CDR3 loop: CASSEQRFGTDTQYF. CDR3 bases: TGTGCCAGCAGCGAACAGCGCTTTGGCACAGATACGCAGTATTTT. Full variable domain (missing parts from reference TRBV7-9 and TRBJ2-3): DTGVSQNPRHKITKRGQNVTFRCDPISEHNRLYWYRQTLGQGPEFLTYFQNEAQLEKSRLLSDRFSAERPKGSFSTLEIQRTEQGDSAMYLCASSEQRFGTDTQYFGPGTRLTVL.

This CDR3 reads CASSLSSGNQPQHF. CDR3 DNA sequence: TGCGCCAGCAGCTTGTCGTCAGGCAATCAGCCCCAGCATTTT. The chain employs TRBV5-1 and TRBJ1-5; D remains unclear. Germline CDR1 reads SGHRS; CDR2 reads YFSETQ. Deletions cut 1 base from V and 2 bases from J, with 7 bases between. This CDR3 is 14 amino acids long.

The J gene is TRBJ1-5, the V gene TRBV19; possibly TRBD1 for D (6 bases). The germline gives CDR1 LNHDA, CDR2 SQIVND (reference sequence). Trimming removed 5 bases from V and 7 bases from J, with 15 bases in between. This CDR3 spans 14 amino acids. The CDR3 DNA follows: TGTGCCAGTAGTCTACAGGGTGGGTTCCAGCCCCAGCATTTT. This codes for CASSLQGGFQPQHF.

The rearrangement links TRBV29-1 to TRBJ2-5, with no clear D. CDR1 SQVTM and CDR2 ANQGSEA come from the germline V gene. The V and J ends lost 5 bases and 1 base respectively, with 8 bases between them. This CDR3 region has 12 residues. The CDR3 reads CSVHRTQETQYF. CDR3 coding DNA: TGCAGCGTTCATCGAACCCAAGAGACCCAGTACTTC.

Only one count was recorded for this clone. CDR3 amino acids: CASRLSSRNTEAFF. The CDR3 nucleotides read TGTGCCAGCCGATTAAGTTCACGGAACACTGAAGCTTTCTTT. The V gene is TRBV6-5, the J gene TRBJ1-1; unclear D gene. V lost 8 bases, J lost 1 base, and 14 bases lay in between. The germline CDR1 and CDR2 sequences are MNHEY and SVGAGI. CDR3 length equals 14 residues.

This chain links TRBV28 with TRBJ2-1, with 7 bases identical to TRBD2. This CDR3 contains 16 residues. Germline V lookup: CDR1 MDHEN, CDR2 SYDVKM. Trimming took 3 bases from V and 4 from J; bases not matched to a gene: 9. The CDR3 bases are TGTGCCAGCAGTTTCATCCGGGAGGCACCGTACAATGAGCAGTTCTTC. It codes for CASSFIREAPYNEQFF.

This chain connects TRBV5-4 to TRBJ2-1; no firm D call. Germline V CDR1 and CDR2: SGHNT, YYREEE (reference sequence). V lost 4 bases, J lost 5 bases, and 13 bases lay in between. The CDR3 consists of 14 residues. The CDR3 DNA reads as TGTGCCAGCAGCCCACCGCCCCCGGACAATGAGCAGTTCTTC. This translates into CASSPPPPDNEQFF.

The chain links TRBV10-2 to TRBJ2-2; 7 bases agree with TRBD2. The germline V gene has CDR1 WSHSY and CDR2 SAAADI. V trimming: 5 bases; J trimming: 3 bases; junction bases outside the gene matches: 3. The CDR3 covers 14 residues. The CDR3 DNA reads as TGCGCCAGCAGTTCCGCGGGAGACACCGGGGAGCTGTTTTTT. Residues: CASSSAGDTGELFF.

This chain links TRBV28 with TRBJ1-1; no definite D call. The CDR3 has 15 residues. The ends were cut back, 2 bases at V and 0 bases at J, with 10 bases in the middle. Germline CDR1 MDHEN, CDR2 SYDVKM. In DNA form, the CDR3 reads TGTGCCAGCAGTTTACCGCGGGGTCTGAACACTGAAGCTTTCTTT. The encoded protein is CASSLPRGLNTEAFF. The full variable domain, its missing parts supplied by reference TRBV28 and TRBJ1-1, is DVKVTQSSRYLVKRTGEKVFLECVQDMDHENMFWYRQDPGLGLRLIYFSYDVKMKEKGDIPEGYSVSREKKERFSLILESASTNQTSMYLCASSLPRGLNTEAFFGQGTRLTVV.

The V call is TRBV4-3, the J call TRBJ1-4; perhaps TRBD1 as D (6 bases). Trimming shortened V by 3 bases and J by 2 bases, and 10 bases separated the two germline ends. The CDR3 has 15 residues. Per germline, CDR1 LGHNA and CDR2 YSLEER. Here the CDR3 DNA reads TGCGCCAGCAGCCATCATACAGGGACTAATGAAAAACTGTTTTTT. It is translated as CASSHHTGTNEKLFF.

The chain couples TRBV4-3 to TRBJ1-5; 7 bases are shared with TRBD1. Losses at the gene ends were 0 bases for V and 5 bases for J; bases not matched to a gene: 4. This CDR3 contains 15 residues. Germline loops: CDR1 LGHNA, CDR2 YSLEER. The chain's CDR3 is CASSQDYRGYQPQHF. CDR3 in DNA: TGCGCCAGCAGCCAAGATTACAGGGGCTATCAGCCCCAGCATTTT.